This TCR beta chain was observed in a study of early T cells in non-severe SARS-CoV-2 infection. Each CDR3 protein is one row after TCRdb ran MiXCR on the 5' RACE reads. The sample shows roughly 75,000 distinct CDR3 sequences, roughly a sixth of them seen only once. This clonotype was obtained from an adult who was a healthcare worker with PCR-confirmed SARS-CoV-2 infection or an uninfected control (not recorded which). Sequencing was done on a sample of whole blood.

The CDR3 sequence: CASSQAGIRGEQFF. CDR3 DNA sequence: TGTGCCAGCAGCCAAGCGGGGATCCGCGGTGAGCAGTTCTTC. The chain employs TRBV14 and TRBJ2-1, with TRBD2 as a possible D gene (5 bases). Trimming took off 1 base at V and 9 bases at J, with 13 bases between the two ends. The CDR3 spans 14 residues. CDR1 SGHDN and CDR2 FVKESK come from the germline V gene.